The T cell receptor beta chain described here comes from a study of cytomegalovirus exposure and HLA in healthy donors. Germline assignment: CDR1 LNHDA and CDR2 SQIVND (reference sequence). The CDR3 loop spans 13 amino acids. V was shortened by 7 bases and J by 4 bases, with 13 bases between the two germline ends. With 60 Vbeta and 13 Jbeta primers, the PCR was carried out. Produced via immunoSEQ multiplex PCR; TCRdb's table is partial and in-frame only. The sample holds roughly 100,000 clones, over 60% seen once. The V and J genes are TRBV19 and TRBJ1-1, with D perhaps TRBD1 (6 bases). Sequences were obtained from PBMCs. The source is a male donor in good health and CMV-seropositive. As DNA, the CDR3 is TGTGCCAGTAAATCCCCAGGGGCCACTGAAGCTTTCTTT. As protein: CASKSPGATEAFF.